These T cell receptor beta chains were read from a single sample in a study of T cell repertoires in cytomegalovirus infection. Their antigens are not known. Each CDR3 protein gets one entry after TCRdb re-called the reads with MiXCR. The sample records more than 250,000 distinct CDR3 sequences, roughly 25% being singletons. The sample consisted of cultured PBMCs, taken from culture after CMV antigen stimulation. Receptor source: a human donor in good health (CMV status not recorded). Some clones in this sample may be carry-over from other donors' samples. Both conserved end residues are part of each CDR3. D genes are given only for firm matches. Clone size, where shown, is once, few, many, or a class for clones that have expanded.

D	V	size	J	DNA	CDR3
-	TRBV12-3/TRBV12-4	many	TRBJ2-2	TGTGCCAGCAGCCCAATTACTAGCCCCACCGGGGAGCTGTTTTTT	CASSPITSPTGELFF
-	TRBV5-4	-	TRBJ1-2	TGTGCCAGCAGCCTGTTCGACAGGCGAGTTGACTATGGCTACACCTTC	CASSLFDRRVDYGYTF
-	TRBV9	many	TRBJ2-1	TGTGCCAGCAGCGTAGCTACGGGCGGAGGTGGCAATGAGCAGTTCTTC	CASSVATGGGGNEQFF
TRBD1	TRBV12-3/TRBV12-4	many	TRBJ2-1	TGTGCCAGCAGAGAGACAGGGAGCAACTACAATGAGCAGTTCTTC	CASRETGSNYNEQFF
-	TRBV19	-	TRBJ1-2	TGTGCCAGTTCTTGGAAGCCTAGAGGAGCGGGCTACACCTTC	CASSWKPRGAGYTF
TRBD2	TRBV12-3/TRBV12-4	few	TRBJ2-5	TGTGCCAGCACTCTTCTGAAGGCGGGAGGGCAAGAGACCCAGTACTTC	CASTLLKAGGQETQYF
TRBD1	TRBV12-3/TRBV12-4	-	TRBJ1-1	TGTGCCAGCAGAGCGGACAGGGGTACTGAAGCTTTCTTT	CASRADRGTEAFF
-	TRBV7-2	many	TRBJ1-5	TGTGCCAGCAGCCCCATGGGGGGGCCCCAGCATTTT	CASSPMGGPQHF
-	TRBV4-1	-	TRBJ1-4	TGCGCCAGCAGCCAAGTGTTGGGGGAAAAACTGTTTTTT	CASSQVLGEKLFF
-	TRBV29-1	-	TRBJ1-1	TGCAGCGTTGCTTTGACAGGGAACACTGAAGCTTTCTTT	CSVALTGNTEAFF
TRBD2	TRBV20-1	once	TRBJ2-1	TGCAGTGCTAGAGACCGCCGGGGGGGGGGGAACAATGAGCAGTTCTTC	CSARDRRGGGNNEQFF
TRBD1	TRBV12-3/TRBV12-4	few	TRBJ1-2	TGTGCCACCCGGACAGGTTATGGCTACACCTTC	CATRTGYGYTF
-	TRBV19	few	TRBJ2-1	TGTGCCAGTAATAAAGTGGGTAATGAGCAGTTCTTC	CASNKVGNEQFF
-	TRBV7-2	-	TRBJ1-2	TGTGCCAGCAGCTTAGCGCAGGGTGTAACCTATGGCTACACCTTC	CASSLAQGVTYGYTF
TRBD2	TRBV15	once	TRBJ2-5	TGTGCCACCAGCACGCGACTAGCGGGAGGTGGAGAGACCCAGTACTTC	CATSTRLAGGGETQYF
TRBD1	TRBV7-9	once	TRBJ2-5	TGTGCCAGCAGCCCAGGCGGGACAGGGGGCGGCGGAGAGACCCAGTACTTC	CASSPGGTGGGGETQYF
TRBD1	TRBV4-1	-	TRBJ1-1	TGCGCCAGCAGCCAGCGACAGGGGATGAACACTGAAGCTTTCTTT	CASSQRQGMNTEAFF
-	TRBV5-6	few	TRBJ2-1	TGTGCCAGCAGCTTCGGCCATAGCCCCGATGAGCAGTTCTTC	CASSFGHSPDEQFF
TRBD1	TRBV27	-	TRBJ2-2	TGTGCCAGCAGTTTACCGCCGGGACAGGGCTACACCGGGGAGCTGTTTTTT	CASSLPPGQGYTGELFF
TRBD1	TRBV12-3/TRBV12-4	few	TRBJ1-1	TGTGCCAGCAGTTCCCAGGGGGCACAGACTGAAGCTTTCTTT	CASSSQGAQTEAFF
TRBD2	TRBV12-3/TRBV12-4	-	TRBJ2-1	TGTGCCAGCAGACTCGGGACTAGCGGGAGCTATGAGCAGTTCTTC	CASRLGTSGSYEQFF
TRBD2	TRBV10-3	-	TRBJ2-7	TGTGCCATCTCGACTAGCGGGCCCTACGAGCAGTACTTC	CAISTSGPYEQYF
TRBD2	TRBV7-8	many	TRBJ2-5	TGTGCCAGCAGCTTGGGACTAGCGGGAGTCCAAGAGACCCAGTACTTC	CASSLGLAGVQETQYF
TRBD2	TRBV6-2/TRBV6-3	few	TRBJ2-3	TGTGCCGCGAGGCGGGACTACCTAGATACGCAGTATTTT	CAARRDYLDTQYF
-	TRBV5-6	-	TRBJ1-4	TGTGCCAGCAGCCGGACGTTTGGGGAAAAACTGTTTTTT	CASSRTFGEKLFF
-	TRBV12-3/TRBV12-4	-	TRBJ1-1	TGTGCCAGCAGTCTATTGGCCCTGAGGACTGAAGCTTTCTTT	CASSLLALRTEAFF
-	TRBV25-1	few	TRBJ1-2	TGTGCCAGCAGTGAGTTTGGCAACTATGGCTACACCTTC	CASSEFGNYGYTF
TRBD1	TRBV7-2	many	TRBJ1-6	TGTGCCAGCAGCTTGGACAGGTTCTCACCCCTCCACTTT	CASSLDRFSPLHF
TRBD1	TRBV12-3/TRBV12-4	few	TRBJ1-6	TGTGCCAGCAGTTCCGGACAGGGGGCTAGGAATTCACCCCTCCACTTT	CASSSGQGARNSPLHF
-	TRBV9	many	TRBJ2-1	TGTGCCAGCAGCGTAGGAGCAGAAAACTACAATGAGCAGTTCTTC	CASSVGAENYNEQFF
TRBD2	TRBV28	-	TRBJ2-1	TGTGCCAGCAGTCCGGGGGTCGGCGGGAGTACCGATGAGCAGTTCTTC	CASSPGVGGSTDEQFF
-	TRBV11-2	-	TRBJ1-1	TGTGCCAGCAGCTACCTAGTTGCCACTGAAGCTTTCTTT	CASSYLVATEAFF
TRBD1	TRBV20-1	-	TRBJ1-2	TGCAGTGTGGGGGGGCAGGGGGTCAATGGCTACACCTTC	CSVGGQGVNGYTF
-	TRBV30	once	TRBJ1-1	TGTGCCTGGGGTTTAGGGGACCGAGCTTTCTTT	CAWGLGDRAFF
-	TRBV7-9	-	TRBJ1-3	TGTGCCAGCAGCGTCGACAGTGCCGGAAACACCATATATTTT	CASSVDSAGNTIYF
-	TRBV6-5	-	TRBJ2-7	TGTGCCAGCAGTTATATGAACGAGCAGTACTTC	CASSYMNEQYF
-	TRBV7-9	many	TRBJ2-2	TGTGCCAGCAGATTTGCCGGGACCACCGGGGAGCTGTTTTTT	CASRFAGTTGELFF
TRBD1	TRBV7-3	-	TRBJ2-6	TGTGCCAGAACGGAGCAGGGGGCAATCTCTGGGGCCAACGTCCTGACTTTC	CARTEQGAISGANVLTF
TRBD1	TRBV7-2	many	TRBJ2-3	TGTGCCAGCAGCTTAAGGGACAGGGGACGAGATACGCAGTATTTT	CASSLRDRGRDTQYF
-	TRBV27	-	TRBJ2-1	TGTGCCAGCAGAAGAGGAGGACGGGGGTCTTACAATGAGCAGTTCTTC	CASRRGGRGSYNEQFF
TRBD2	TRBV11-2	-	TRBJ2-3	TGTGCCAGCAGCCCTCGAGGAGCGGGAGTAGATACGCAGTATTTT	CASSPRGAGVDTQYF
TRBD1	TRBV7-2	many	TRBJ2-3	TGTGCCAGCAGCCCGGGACAGGGGGGCACAGATACGCAGTATTTT	CASSPGQGGTDTQYF
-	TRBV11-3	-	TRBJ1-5	TGTGCCAGCAGCTTAGTCCCTGGCAGGGGCAATCAGCCCCAGCATTTT	CASSLVPGRGNQPQHF
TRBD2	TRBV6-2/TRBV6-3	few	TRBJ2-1	TGTGCCAGCAGACCAGGACAGCAACTAGCGGGAGGGTCCTACAATGAGCAGTTCTTC	CASRPGQQLAGGSYNEQFF
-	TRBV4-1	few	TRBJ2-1	TGCGCCAGCAGCTCTCCTTCGGGTGAGCAGTTCTTC	CASSSPSGEQFF
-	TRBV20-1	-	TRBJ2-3	TGCAGTGCATCGGACGTAGCGTTAGATACGCAGTATTTT	CSASDVALDTQYF
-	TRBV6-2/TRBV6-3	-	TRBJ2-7	TGTGCCAGCAGTGTTAGATTCCAGGGTGACGAGCAGTACTTC	CASSVRFQGDEQYF
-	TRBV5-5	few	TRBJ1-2	TGTGCCAGCAGCTTGGGGGACCACCAACGCACTTACTATGGCTACACCTTC	CASSLGDHQRTYYGYTF
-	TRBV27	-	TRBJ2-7	TGTGCCAGCAGTTTACGGGGTACCAACGAGCAGTACTTC	CASSLRGTNEQYF
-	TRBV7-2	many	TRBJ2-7	TGTGCCAGCAGCTTAACTTCTAGCTACGAGCAGTACTTC	CASSLTSSYEQYF
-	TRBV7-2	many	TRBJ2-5	TGTGCCAGCAGCTCAGACCTCGGGACGCCTAATGCCTGTTTC	CASSSDLGTPNACF
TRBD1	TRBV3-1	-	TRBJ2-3	TGTGCCAGCAGCCAAGATTACAGGGGAGATACGCAGTATTTT	CASSQDYRGDTQYF
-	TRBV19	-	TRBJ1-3	TGTGCCAGTAGTATCACCTCTGGAAACACCATATATTTT	CASSITSGNTIYF
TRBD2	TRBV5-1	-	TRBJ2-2	TGCGCCAGCAGCTTCCCTGCCAGCGGGACTACGAACGCCGGGGAGCTGTTTTTT	CASSFPASGTTNAGELFF
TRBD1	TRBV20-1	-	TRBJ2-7	TGCAGTGCTAGCGGGCAGGGGGCGTACGAGCAGTACTTC	CSASGQGAYEQYF
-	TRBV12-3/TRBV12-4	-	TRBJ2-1	TGTGCCAGCAGTTTAGCGGGCCAGGCCTCTCTAGTAGGTGAGCAGTTCTTC	CASSLAGQASLVGEQFF
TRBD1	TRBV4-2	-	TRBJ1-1	TGTGCCAGCAGCCGAGGGGGACAGATGAACACTGAAGCTTTCTTT	CASSRGGQMNTEAFF
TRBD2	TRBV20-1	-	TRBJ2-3	TGCAGTGCTAGGACGACTAGCGGGAGGCTCGCGGCAGATACGCAGTATTTT	CSARTTSGRLAADTQYF
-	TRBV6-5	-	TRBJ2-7	TGTGCCAGCAGTTACTCTAGGAGAACCCACGAGCAGTACTTC	CASSYSRRTHEQYF